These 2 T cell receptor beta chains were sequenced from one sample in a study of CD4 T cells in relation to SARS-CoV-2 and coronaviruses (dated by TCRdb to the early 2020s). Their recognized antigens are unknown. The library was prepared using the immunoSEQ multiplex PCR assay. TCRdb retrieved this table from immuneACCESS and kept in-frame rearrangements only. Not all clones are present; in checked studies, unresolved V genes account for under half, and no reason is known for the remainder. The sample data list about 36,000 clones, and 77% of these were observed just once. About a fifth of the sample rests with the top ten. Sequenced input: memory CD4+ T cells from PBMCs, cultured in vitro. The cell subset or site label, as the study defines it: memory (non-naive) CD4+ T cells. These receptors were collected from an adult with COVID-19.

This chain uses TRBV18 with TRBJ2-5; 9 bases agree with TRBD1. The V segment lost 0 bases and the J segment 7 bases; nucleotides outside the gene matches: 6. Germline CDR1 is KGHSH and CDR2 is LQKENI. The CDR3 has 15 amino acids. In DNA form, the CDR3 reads TGTGCCAGCTCACCACCGGGACAGGGATACGGGACCCAGTACTTC. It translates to CASSPPGQGYGTQYF.

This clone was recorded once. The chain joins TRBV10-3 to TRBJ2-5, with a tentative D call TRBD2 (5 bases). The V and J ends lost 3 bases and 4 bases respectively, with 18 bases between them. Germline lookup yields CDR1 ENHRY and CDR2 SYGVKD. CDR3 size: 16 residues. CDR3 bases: TGTGCCATCAGTGATTCCCATGCCCGGGGTCGAGAGACCCAGTACTTC. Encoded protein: CAISDSHARGRETQYF.